This entry lists 26 T cell receptor beta chains sequenced from one sample in a study of T cell changes during pregnancy in multiple sclerosis. TCRdb's table, derived via immunoSEQ multiplex PCR, lists solely in-frame clones and lacks some. The sample yields approximately 70,000 clones, about 89% seen once. The sample in question was peripheral blood, obtained in the first trimester of pregnancy. These receptors were taken from a female donor in good health, enrolled as a control in a pregnancy study.

The chain employs TRBV6-5 and TRBJ1-2; D not resolved. This CDR3 spans 15 amino acids. Trimming pared 5 bases from V and 3 bases from J, leaving 16 bases between. Germline V gives CDR1 MNHEY, CDR2 SVGAGI. DNA of the CDR3: TGTGCCAGCAGTACCTTTATGGGTAGCGACTATGGCTACACCTTC. Its protein is CASSTFMGSDYGYTF.

The gene calls are TRBV19 and TRBJ1-2; D is perhaps TRBD1 (6 bases). CDR1 and CDR2 (germline): LNHDA, SQIVND (reference sequence). Trimming took 5 bases from V and 1 from J, leaving 23 bases between them. This CDR3 is built from 18 residues. The CDR3 protein is CASSLSDSPSTLNYGYTF. As DNA, the CDR3 is TGTGCCAGTAGTCTATCGGACAGTCCCTCAACTCTTAACTATGGCTACACCTTC.

This CDR3 reads CAIGLSFAGNTIYF. CDR3 DNA: TGTGCCATTGGACTTTCCTTCGCGGGAAACACCATATATTTT. V gene TRBV30 combines with J gene TRBJ1-3; D gene unclear. This CDR3 has 14 amino acids. V was shortened by 8 bases and J by 4 bases, with 18 bases between the two germline ends. Germline V gene data show CDR1 as GTSNPN and CDR2 as SVGIG (reference sequence).

The rearrangement uses TRBV18 and TRBJ1-1; 7 positions match TRBD1. CDR3 length: 15 amino acids. Germline V gene data show CDR1 as KGHSH and CDR2 as LQKENI. V dropped 0 bases and J dropped 2; count of bases not matched to a gene: 3. The CDR3 spells CASSPPGGKNTEAFF. The CDR3 region has the DNA TGTGCCAGCTCACCACCAGGGGGCAAAAACACTGAAGCTTTCTTT. Combining the CDR3 with reference TRBV18 and TRBJ1-1 gives the whole variable domain NAGVMQNPRHLVRRRGQEARLRCSPMKGHSHVYWYRQLPEEGLKFMVYLQKENIIDESGMPKERFSAEFPKEGPSILRIQQVVRGDSAAYFCASSPPGGKNTEAFFGQGTRLTVV.

This chain connects TRBV7-2 to TRBJ1-1; TRBD1 aligns across 7 bases. The CDR3 has 12 residues. Germline CDR1 SGHTA, CDR2 FQGNSA. V shed 7 bases, J shed 11 bases, and the junction held 10 bases outside the gene matches. The CDR3 is CASTDREGGAFF. CDR3 DNA sequence: TGTGCCAGCACCGACCGGGAAGGGGGCGCTTTCTTT.

The chain carries TRBV28 and TRBJ2-1; unclear D gene. Germline V gene data show CDR1 as MDHEN and CDR2 as SYDVKM. The germline V and J ends were trimmed by 3 bases and 4 bases, with 13 bases remaining between them. The CDR3 extends over 15 amino acids. The CDR3 protein is CASSFLDPLYNEQFF. CDR3 sequence (DNA): TGTGCCAGCAGTTTCCTAGACCCCCTATACAATGAGCAGTTCTTC.

The V call is TRBV4-1, the J call TRBJ2-3, with a possible D match to TRBD2 (6 bases). The CDR3 extends over 17 amino acids. The V and J ends lost 5 bases and 1 base respectively, with 19 bases between them. Germline CDR1 reads MGHRA; CDR2 reads YSYEKL. The CDR3 nucleotides read TGCGCCAGCAGCGGGGGGACTCCCCACCTGGGCACAGATACGCAGTATTTT. This sequence encodes CASSGGTPHLGTDTQYF.

The chain links TRBV4-1 to TRBJ1-2; perhaps TRBD1 as D (6 bases). Germline V gene lookup returns CDR1 MGHRA and CDR2 YSYEKL. The CDR3 spans 15 residues. Trimming pared 3 bases from V and 8 bases from J, leaving 19 bases between. For the CDR3, the DNA is TGCGCCAGCAGCCAGGATGGAAATAGGGGGACCGGCTACACCTTC. This encodes CASSQDGNRGTGYTF.

CDR3 protein: CASSDSGGRTEAFF. In DNA form, the CDR3 reads TGTGCCAGCAGTGACTCCGGGGGTAGAACTGAAGCTTTCTTT. This chain connects TRBV6-4 to TRBJ1-1, with D possibly TRBD1 on 5 matching bases. The V gene lost 0 bases and the J gene lost 5 bases, with 10 bases spanning the gap. Germline values: CDR1 MRHNA, CDR2 SNTAGT. The CDR3 extends over 14 amino acids.

V usage is TRBV6-1 and J usage is TRBJ1-5; TRBD1 might be the D (5 bases). This CDR3 is built from 16 residues. Germline CDR1 reads MNHNS; CDR2 reads SASEGT. Trimming removed 1 base at V and 2 bases at J, with 12 bases between. This chain's CDR3 is CASSEEVRVGNQPQHF. The CDR3 DNA reads as TGTGCCAGCAGTGAAGAGGTCAGGGTCGGCAATCAGCCCCAGCATTTT.

CDR3 nucleotides: TGTGCCAGCAGGGAGGGACAGGGGGCCGTCGGGGAGCTGTTTTTT. Translation: CASREGQGAVGELFF. J is TRBJ2-2 and V is TRBV2; TRBD1 agrees at 12 bases. The V segment lost 6 bases and the J segment 7 bases; nucleotides outside the gene matches: 6. The CDR3 runs to 15 residues. The V gene's germline CDR1 is SNHLY and CDR2 FYNNEI. The entire variable domain, with the rest obtained from reference TRBV2 and TRBJ2-2, is as follows: EPEVTQTPSHQVTQMGQEVILRCVPISNHLYFYWYRQILGQKVEFLVSFYNNEISEKSEIFDDQFSVERPDGSNFTLKIRSTKLEDSAMYFCASREGQGAVGELFFGEGSRLTVL.

This clone has a single count. The V call is TRBV19, the J call TRBJ2-5; 8 nucleotides line up with TRBD1. V was clipped by 4 bases and J by 2 bases; unmatched bases: 6. CDR3 length equals 15 residues. Germline lookup yields CDR1 LNHDA and CDR2 SQIVND (reference sequence). The CDR3 coding sequence is TGTGCCAGTAGTAAAGACAGGGGCCCACAAGAGACCCAGTACTTC. This translates into CASSKDRGPQETQYF.

The rearrangement uses TRBV27 and TRBJ2-1, with 11 bases that match TRBD2. With 5 bases clipped from V and 9 bases from J, the junction kept 9 bases outside the gene matches. This CDR3 is 15 amino acids long. Germline CDR1 and CDR2: MNHEY and SMNVEV (reference sequence). CDR3 in DNA: TGTGCCAGCAGTCCCCTTATTAGCGGGAGGGGTGAGCAGTTCTTC. Translation: CASSPLISGRGEQFF.

The rearrangement uses TRBV14 and TRBJ2-7, with 11 bases aligning to TRBD2. The CDR3 length is 20 residues. V was pared by 0 bases and J by 2 bases, with 15 bases of the junction left unmatched. Germline V CDR1 and CDR2: SGHDN, FVKESK. The CDR3 spells CASSQDIPASSGRLTYEQYF. Written as DNA, the CDR3 is TGTGCCAGCAGCCAAGATATCCCCGCGTCTAGCGGGAGGCTAACCTACGAGCAGTACTTC.

This chain joins TRBV18 and TRBJ2-7; 7 nucleotides align to TRBD1. Unmatched junction bases numbered 1, after V lost 3 bases and J lost 2 bases. From germline, CDR1 is KGHSH and CDR2 LQKENI. The CDR3 extends over 13 amino acids. The CDR3 loop is CASSPDRTYEQYF. DNA for the CDR3: TGTGCCAGCTCACCGGACAGGACCTACGAGCAGTACTTC.

The V and J genes are TRBV7-2 and TRBJ2-5, with D possibly being TRBD2 (6 bases). The V end lost 1 base, the J end lost 5 bases, and 14 bases lay between the germline ends. The germline CDR1 and CDR2 sequences are SGHTA and FQGNSA. This CDR3 spans 15 amino acids. CDR3 protein: CASSLGAGMGETQYF. The DNA for the CDR3 is TGTGCCAGCAGCTTAGGGGCGGGAATGGGTGAGACCCAGTACTTC.

The rearrangement uses TRBV7-2 and TRBJ1-6; 10 bases align to TRBD1. CDR1 SGHTA and CDR2 FQGNSA come from the germline V gene. V trimming: 5 bases; J trimming: 7 bases; junction bases outside the gene matches: 8. This CDR3 region has 16 residues. The chain's CDR3 is CASSPRLGQGNSPLHF. The CDR3 bases are TGTGCCAGCAGCCCTCGCTTGGGACAGGGGAATTCACCCCTCCACTTT.

This rearrangement joins TRBV6-4 to TRBJ2-3; the match to TRBD2 covers 10 bases. Germline CDR1 MRHNA, CDR2 SNTAGT. The CDR3 sequence is 16 residues long. Trimming cost V 3 bases and J 2 bases; bases outside gene matches: 5. The CDR3 region has the DNA TGTGCCAGCAGTGAAGAAGCGGGAGGGCCCACAGATACGCAGTATTTT. Protein: CASSEEAGGPTDTQYF.

V and J are TRBV27 and TRBJ1-1; TRBD1 matches 7 bases. CDR3 length: 14 amino acids. Losses at the gene ends were 0 bases for V and 4 bases for J; bases not matched to a gene: 2. CDR1 is MNHEY and CDR2 is SMNVEV in the germline V gene (reference sequence). The DNA of the CDR3 is TGTGCCAGCAGTTTATCGACAGGGCGCACTGAAGCTTTCTTT. Residues: CASSLSTGRTEAFF.

J is TRBJ1-2 and V is TRBV6-5; D remains unclear. Germline V gives CDR1 MNHEY, CDR2 SVGAGI. The CDR3 sequence is 14 residues long. V lost 2 bases and J lost 2, with 9 bases in between. CDR3 sequence reads: CASSYGESNYGYTF. The CDR3, as DNA: TGTGCCAGCAGTTACGGGGAGAGCAACTATGGCTACACCTTC.

The chain uses TRBV2 and TRBJ2-2, with 7 positions matching TRBD1. Germline CDR1 is SNHLY and CDR2 is FYNNEI. The length of the CDR3 is 16 residues. J was trimmed by 0 bases and V by 4 bases; bases with no gene match: 5. CDR3 nucleotide sequence: TGTGCCAGCAGTGTGAGGGGGCATACGAACACCGGGGAGCTGTTTTTT. Translation gives CASSVRGHTNTGELFF.

This chain joins TRBV9 and TRBJ2-4; tentatively, D is TRBD2 (6 bases). Trimming stripped 3 bases from V and 6 bases from J, with 22 bases between. The CDR3 sequence is 17 residues long. Germline CDR1 and CDR2: SGDLS and YYNGEE. CDR3 residues: CASSALRTTSLGNIQYF. CDR3 DNA sequence: TGTGCCAGCAGCGCTCTGAGGACTACCTCTTTGGGAAACATTCAGTACTTC.

The rearrangement joins TRBV29-1 to TRBJ1-4; 8 nucleotides match TRBD1. Germline trimming cut 6 bases from V and 6 bases from J; bases unmatched to any gene: 12. CDR3 length: 15 residues. Germline V gene data show CDR1 as SQVTM and CDR2 as ANQGSEA. CDR3 sequence reads: CSVTDPGQVYEKLFF. The CDR3 DNA follows: TGCAGCGTCACAGACCCGGGACAGGTTTATGAAAAACTGTTTTTT.

V usage is TRBV6-1 and J usage is TRBJ1-5, with 9 bases that match TRBD1. The CDR3 covers 17 residues. V shed 4 bases, J shed 4 bases, and the junction held 11 bases outside the gene matches. Germline lookup yields CDR1 MNHNS and CDR2 SASEGT. CDR3 region: CASSGRDRVIVNQPQHF. In nucleotides, the CDR3 is TGTGCCAGCAGTGGCCGGGACAGGGTCATTGTGAATCAGCCCCAGCATTTT.

V usage is TRBV5-1 and J usage is TRBJ2-7, with D unclear. Germline assignment: CDR1 SGHRS and CDR2 YFSETQ. CDR3 length: 15 residues. With 0 bases removed from V and 2 bases from J, the gap between germline ends came to 12 bases. The CDR3 DNA is TGCGCCAGCAGCTTGGTTCGCGCGGAAACCTACGAGCAGTACTTC. Amino acid sequence: CASSLVRAETYEQYF.

This chain joins TRBV15 and TRBJ1-2, with TRBD1 identical over 7 bases. Trimming at V came to 3 bases and at J to 5 bases, leaving 6 bases not matched to a gene. The germline V gene encodes CDR1 LNHNV and CDR2 YYDKDF (reference sequence). The CDR3 extends over 14 amino acids. This CDR3 is CATSSRGAGYGYTF. In DNA, the CDR3 is TGTGCCACCAGCAGCAGGGGGGCAGGTTATGGCTACACCTTC.